A selection of T cell receptor beta chains follows, all from one sample in a study of regulatory T cells in long-lasting Graves disease. Using its own MiXCR run on the multiplex PCR reads, TCRdb lists one record per CDR3 protein. Found here are approximately 400,000 distinct CDR3 sequences, roughly a quarter of them singletons; the top ten hold about 27%. The sample was peripheral blood mononuclear cells (PBMCs), taken when the disease was refractory, from a patient treated with antithyroid drugs. The receptors come from a female donor with Graves disease. The CDR3 runs from the conserved cysteine through the conserved F or W. A D gene is named only where the DNA matches it firmly. Not all rows give a size; the values are once, few, many and, for expanded clones, a class.

clone_size cdr3_length j_call d_call v_call cdr3_nt cdr3_aa
- 14 TRBJ1-1 TRBD1 TRBV30 TGTGCCTGGGGCGAGGGACAGGGGGACCTGGGAGCTTTCTTT CAWGEGQGDLGAFF
- 13 TRBJ1-2 - TRBV5-4 TGTGCCAGCAGACCCCAGGCAAATCATGGCTACACCTTC CASRPQANHGYTF
- 11 TRBJ2-7 - TRBV10-3 TGTGCCATCAGTGATCATTTCGAGCAGTACTTC CAISDHFEQYF
few 16 TRBJ2-7 TRBD2 TRBV3-1 TGTGCCAGCAGCCAAGTTGGGACTAGCGGGAGCAGCGAGCAGTACTTC CASSQVGTSGSSEQYF
few 13 TRBJ1-2 - TRBV9 TGTGCCAGCAGCCCAGAGATCGGCTATGGCTACACCTTC CASSPEIGYGYTF
many 13 TRBJ2-5 - TRBV30 TGTGCCTGGAGTCGTAGCGGCGGGGAGACCCAGTACTTC CAWSRSGGETQYF
- 17 TRBJ2-7 TRBD2 TRBV3-1 TGTGCCAGCAGCCAGGGTACTAGCGGGAGCACCTCCTACGAGCAGTACTTC CASSQGTSGSTSYEQYF
- 13 TRBJ2-5 - TRBV2 TGTGCCAGCAGTGACCAGAACCAAGAGACCCAGTACTTC CASSDQNQETQYF
many 11 TRBJ1-4 - TRBV2 TGTGCCAGCAGTGACATCAGGGGCCTGTTTTTT CASSDIRGLFF
few 14 TRBJ2-7 TRBD1 TRBV10-3 TGTGCCATCAGCGGACAGGGATTTATCTACGAGCAGTACTTC CAISGQGFIYEQYF
- 16 TRBJ1-1 TRBD1 TRBV2 TGTGCCAGCAGCTCCGGGACAGGTATCTTGAACACTGAAGCTTTCTTT CASSSGTGILNTEAFF
- 17 TRBJ2-6 - TRBV6-2/TRBV6-3 TGTGCCAGCAGGAGGGACAAATTAAGCTCTGGGGCCAACGTCCTGACTTTC CASRRDKLSSGANVLTF
many 16 TRBJ2-6 - TRBV7-3 TGTGCCAGCAGCCCCAGGGTAGGGGCGGGGGCCAACGTCCTGACTTTC CASSPRVGAGANVLTF
many 14 TRBJ2-7 - TRBV28 TGTGCCAGCAGTCCTTGGACAGTGTCCTACGAGCAGTACTTC CASSPWTVSYEQYF
few 16 TRBJ2-7 TRBD2 TRBV19 TGTGCCAGTAGCGACAGACTCGGAGCGGGGGGCTACGAGCAGTACTTC CASSDRLGAGGYEQYF
- 16 TRBJ2-1 TRBD1 TRBV15 TGTGCCACCAGCGTGGGACAGGGTTCTTGGGTGGATGAGCAGTTCTTC CATSVGQGSWVDEQFF
many 19 TRBJ2-7 - TRBV2 TGTGCCAGCAACACGAGACAGATTTCTTTCGGTTTAGTGATGAACGAGCAGTACTTC CASNTRQISFGLVMNEQYF
few 14 TRBJ2-7 TRBD1 TRBV27 TGTGCCAGTGCTTGGGACAGGGGAGCAAACGAGCAGTACTTC CASAWDRGANEQYF
- 15 TRBJ2-5 - TRBV28 TGTGCCAGCAGTTTCCACGGGGGCGTTGAGGAGACCCAGTACTTC CASSFHGGVEETQYF
many 13 TRBJ2-2 - TRBV2 TGTGCCAGCAGTGTCACGAACACCGGGGAGCTGTTTTTT CASSVTNTGELFF
- 15 TRBJ1-4 - TRBV20-1 TGCAGTGCTACCCCACGGGGTCGAACAAATGAAAAACTGTTTTTT CSATPRGRTNEKLFF
many 13 TRBJ2-7 - TRBV28 TGTGCCAGCAGTCCGCGACAGGGAGGCGAGCAGTACTTC CASSPRQGGEQYF
- 11 TRBJ2-1 - TRBV29-1 TGCAGCGTTGATTCCTACAATGAGCAGTTCTTC CSVDSYNEQFF
- 14 TRBJ2-5 TRBD1 TRBV13 TGTGCCAGCAGCTCGCTAGGGGGCTCGGGGACCCAGTACTTC CASSSLGGSGTQYF
- 17 TRBJ2-5 TRBD1 TRBV19 TGTGCCAGTAGCACGACTCACAGGGGGCCTCGGTGGGAGACCCAGTACTTC CASSTTHRGPRWETQYF
few 13 TRBJ1-2 - TRBV7-3 TGTGCCAGCAGCCCTTCCTTTAACTATGGCTACACCTTC CASSPSFNYGYTF
once 14 TRBJ2-1 TRBD2 TRBV29-1 TGCAGCGTTGAACGTAGCGGGAGTGGTCATGAGCAGTTCTTC CSVERSGSGHEQFF
few 12 TRBJ2-3 - TRBV30 TGTGCCTTCCCGAGGGACTCAAATACGCAGTATTTT CAFPRDSNTQYF
- 14 TRBJ1-1 - TRBV18 TGTGCCACCGCATCTCGGGAATGGGGTACTGAAGCTTTCTTT CATASREWGTEAFF
once 14 TRBJ1-4 - TRBV4-2 TGTGCCAGCAGCCAAGGCGAGAGGGGGGGAGTACTGTTTTTT CASSQGERGGVLFF
many 12 TRBJ1-1 - TRBV7-2 TGTGCCAGCAGGTCCGATTCCCCTGAAGCTTTCTTT CASRSDSPEAFF
few 15 TRBJ1-1 - TRBV7-8 TGTGCCAGCATTCCTCAGGGGTTGGGGGGTACTGAAGCTTTCTTT CASIPQGLGGTEAFF
- 15 TRBJ1-2 - TRBV9 TGTGCCAGCAGCGTAGAGCCTGGTCAGGGTACTGGCTACACCTTC CASSVEPGQGTGYTF
many 14 TRBJ1-2 - TRBV28 TGTGCCAGCAGCAGACAGTTTATTAACTATGGCTACACCTTC CASSRQFINYGYTF
many 13 TRBJ2-3 - TRBV6-2/TRBV6-3 TGTGCCAGCAGTTACTCTTCGTCCGATACGCAGTATTTT CASSYSSSDTQYF
many 14 TRBJ2-7 - TRBV12-3/TRBV12-4 TGTGCCAGCAGATCTCAAGGCGGCTCCTACGAGCAGTACTTC CASRSQGGSYEQYF
many 17 TRBJ2-6 - TRBV7-2 TGTGCCAGCAGCTTGAACCGAGGGGGTGCTGGGGCCAACGTCCTGACTTTC CASSLNRGGAGANVLTF
- 13 TRBJ1-2 TRBD1 TRBV19 TGTGCCAGTAGCATGACAGGGGGTGCTGGCTACACCTTC CASSMTGGAGYTF
many 14 TRBJ2-7 - TRBV6-1 TGTGCCAGCAGAGAGCTCACCGGAGCCTACGAGCAGTACTTC CASRELTGAYEQYF
- 15 TRBJ1-2 - TRBV9 TGTGCCAGCAGCGGTGTCTTTGAGGGAAACGATGGCTACACCTTC CASSGVFEGNDGYTF
- 15 TRBJ1-2 - TRBV5-1 TGCGCCAGCAGCATGGATTTTGCCAGAAACTATGGCTACACCTTC CASSMDFARNYGYTF
few 19 TRBJ2-2 TRBD2 TRBV5-1 TGCGCCAGCAGCTTGGCCTTGGCTAGCGGGAGGGGCGACACCGGGGAGCTGTTTTTT CASSLALASGRGDTGELFF
many 14 TRBJ2-5 - TRBV7-2 TGTGCCAGCAGCCCGTCCGAGTCGAGCGAGACCCAGTACTTC CASSPSESSETQYF
- 14 TRBJ2-7 TRBD2 TRBV10-2 TGCGCCAGCAGTGATGCGGGAGACGTATACGAGCAGTACTTC CASSDAGDVYEQYF
- 14 TRBJ2-2 - TRBV6-5 TGTGCCAGCAGTTGGACTCTCAAAGGCGGGGAGCTGTTTTTT CASSWTLKGGELFF
many 16 TRBJ1-2 TRBD1 TRBV5-1 TGCGCCAGCAGCTCCGGGACAGGGCGGGATGGCTATGGCTACACCTTC CASSSGTGRDGYGYTF
many 15 TRBJ2-5 TRBD1 TRBV28 TGTGCCAGCAGTTTAATACAGGGGGCGCAAGAGACCCAGTACTTC CASSLIQGAQETQYF
- 15 TRBJ1-4 - TRBV28 TGTGCCAGCAGTTTAAGGGGAGTAGCTAATGAAAAACTGTTTTTT CASSLRGVANEKLFF
- 15 TRBJ1-4 TRBD1 TRBV28 TGTGCCAGCAGTTCAGCGACAGGGGGCAATGAAAAACTGTTTTTT CASSSATGGNEKLFF
- 14 TRBJ2-4 - TRBV5-6 TGTGCCAGCAGCTTGGGGCTGTATGGGGACATTCAGTACTTC CASSLGLYGDIQYF
many 14 TRBJ1-2 - TRBV12-3/TRBV12-4 TGTGCCAGCACTCACCGACAGGTGAACTATGGCTACACCTTC CASTHRQVNYGYTF
- 15 TRBJ2-7 TRBD2 TRBV12-3/TRBV12-4 TGTGCCAGCAGTTTGGTTGGCGGGAGTCGCCTTCAGCAGTACTTC CASSLVGGSRLQQYF
few 13 TRBJ1-5 TRBD1 TRBV10-3 TGTGCCATCACTGACAGGGTGGGTCAGCCCCAGCATTTT CAITDRVGQPQHF
many 12 TRBJ1-1 TRBD1 TRBV12-3/TRBV12-4 TGTGCCAGCACCCCTTGGGACAGGAAAGCTTTCTTT CASTPWDRKAFF
few 16 TRBJ2-4 TRBD1 TRBV5-1 TGCGCCAGCAGCGACCTTTCACAGGGGGCCAAAAACATTCAGTACTTC CASSDLSQGAKNIQYF
- 14 TRBJ2-2 - TRBV4-1 TGCGCCAGCAGCCAACCTACAAGAGACGGGGAGCTGTTTTTT CASSQPTRDGELFF
many 15 TRBJ1-2 - TRBV3-1 TGTGCCAGCAGCCAAGAGGCAGGTCGGGGCGATGGCTACACCTTC CASSQEAGRGDGYTF
few 15 TRBJ2-7 - TRBV6-1 TGTGCCAGCAGCTACGGGCAGGGCCCTACCTACGAGCAGTACTTC CASSYGQGPTYEQYF